This T cell receptor (beta chain) was observed in a study of T cell responses to AZD1222 COVID-19 vaccine (dated by TCRdb to 2020 to 2022). Regarding the research as a whole: A total of under 250 trial participants underwent TCR sequencing, of whom approximately 200 had received two doses of AZD1222 and some 26 had received two doses of the MenACWY control vaccine. Trial participants were enrolled by age into subgroups of 18-55, 56-69 and 70-plus years, and about 150, 27 and 61 TCR-sequenced participants, respectively, were included in these subgroups.

Taken from cysteine to phenylalanine, the CDR3 has 16 residues. Just CDR3 DNA is preserved here, 48 bases in frame from base 1. V was cut back by 0 bases and J by 6 bases, leaving a gap of 16 bases between them. Taken from the germline V gene (reference sequence), the CDR1 and CDR2 loops are SGHKS and YYEKEE. This sample's time point label indicates: about 28 days (+/-7) after the second vaccine dose. What this sample's treatment or condition label stands for: meningococcal conjugate vaccine given as trial control. Vaccinee samples were obtained from the UK trials COV001 and COV002, which included a single-blind randomized controlled phase 2/3 trial of AZD1222 (ChAdOx1 nCoV-19) in healthy adults. For TCRbeta chain sequencing, PBMC samples were collected from trial participants at day 0 and at day 28 after the second dose. The CDR3 regions of human TCRbeta chains were analyzed by immunosequencing. The paper's data handling went like this. Repertoire TCRs were checked for matches against a reference library of SARS-CoV-2-specific TCRs that had been generated using the MIRA antigen-specificity platform. Breadth was defined as the fraction of unique TCRs that were SARS-CoV-2-associated, and depth was defined as the fraction of total T cells that were SARS-CoV-2-associated. Using the MIRA data, each spike-specific TCR was mapped to the spike region that the TCR reacts to and placed in a CD4 or CD8 class. Log10-transformed breadth and depth values were compared by one-way ANOVA with Sidak's multiple comparisons tests. TCRdb mirrors the immuneACCESS table, restricted to in-frame sequences. Some clones are absent from its copies; in checked studies, under half trace to an unresolved V gene, and the reason for the others is unknown. The DNA was the basis for D and trimming; V, J and clone size are from that table. This sample is represented by around 150,000 clones; under 95% of them were singletons. Roughly 7.1% of the sample is in the top ten clones.

As for this clone: Which antigen it targets is not known. Base qualities are not at hand, and no much larger clone is one base apart.

Broader findings and caveats from the paper: Vaccine-associated CD4 TCRs spanned the whole spike protein, with dominant responses in regions 160-218 and 743-854. Conclusions about previously exposed vaccinees are limited, since just five or six AZD1222 recipients were seropositive for SARS-CoV-2 at baseline. Reportedly, almost half of the unique spike-specific TCRs recognized epitopes lying outside the regions that are mutated in the B.1.351 and B.1.1.7 variants. No day 14 peak-response samples were available, so repertoires were characterized only after the peak T cell response. In the small 56-69-year group, the increase in depth fell short of significance, most likely because of low power. A significant rise in spike-specific TCR breadth and depth was observed after two AZD1222 doses relative to day 0 and relative to MenACWY recipients. Participants were mostly white British, with more females than males. The authors suggested clonal diversity may have been underestimated.

The chain is assembled from TRBV5-5 and TRBJ1-5, and TRBD1 may be the D gene, going by 6 matching bases. The sequence derives from an adult who received the MenACWY meningococcal vaccine as a control. Sequenced material: peripheral blood, taken 28 days after the second dose of the MenACWY control vaccine. The CDR3 has the sequence CASSLAGQGWTQPQHF. The DNA reads as follows: TGTGCCAGCAGCTTGGCCGGGCAGGGGTGGACTCAGCCCCAGCATTTT.